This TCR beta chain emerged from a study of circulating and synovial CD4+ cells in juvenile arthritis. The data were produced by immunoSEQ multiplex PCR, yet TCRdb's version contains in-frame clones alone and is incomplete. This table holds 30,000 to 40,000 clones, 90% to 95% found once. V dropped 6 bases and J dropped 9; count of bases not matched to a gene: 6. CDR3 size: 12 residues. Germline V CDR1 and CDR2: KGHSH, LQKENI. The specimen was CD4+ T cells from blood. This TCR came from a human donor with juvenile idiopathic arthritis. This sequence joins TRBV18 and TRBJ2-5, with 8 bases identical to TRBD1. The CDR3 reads CASSDRERAQYF. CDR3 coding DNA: TGTGCCAGCTCGGACAGGGAGCGGGCCCAGTACTTC.